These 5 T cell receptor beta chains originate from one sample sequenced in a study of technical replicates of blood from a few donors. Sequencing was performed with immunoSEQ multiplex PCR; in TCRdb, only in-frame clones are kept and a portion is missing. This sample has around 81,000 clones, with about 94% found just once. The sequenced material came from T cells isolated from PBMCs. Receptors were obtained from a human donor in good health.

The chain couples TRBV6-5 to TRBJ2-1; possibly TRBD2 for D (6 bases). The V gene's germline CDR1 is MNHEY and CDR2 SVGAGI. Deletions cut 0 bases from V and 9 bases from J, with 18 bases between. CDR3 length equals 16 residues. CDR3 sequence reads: CASSYSTGGVRGEQFF. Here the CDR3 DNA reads TGTGCCAGCAGTTACTCCACCGGCGGGGTTCGGGGTGAGCAGTTCTTC.

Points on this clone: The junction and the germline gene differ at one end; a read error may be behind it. The CDR3 loop is CASSLDTTGGRAGELFF. Written as DNA, the CDR3 is TGTGCTAGCAGCTTAGACACTACGGGAGGCCGGGCCGGGGAGCTGTTTTTT. The chain carries TRBV7-7 and TRBJ2-2; 7 positions match TRBD2. Germline V gives CDR1 SSHAT, CDR2 FNYEAQ (reference sequence). The CDR3 loop spans 17 amino acids.

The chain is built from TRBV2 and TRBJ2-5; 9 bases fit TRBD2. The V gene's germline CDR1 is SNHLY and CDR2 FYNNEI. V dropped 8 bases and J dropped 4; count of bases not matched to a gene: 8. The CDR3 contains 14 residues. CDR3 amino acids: CASGVAGGPETQYF. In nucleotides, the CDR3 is TGTGCCAGCGGGGTTGCGGGAGGGCCAGAGACCCAGTACTTC.

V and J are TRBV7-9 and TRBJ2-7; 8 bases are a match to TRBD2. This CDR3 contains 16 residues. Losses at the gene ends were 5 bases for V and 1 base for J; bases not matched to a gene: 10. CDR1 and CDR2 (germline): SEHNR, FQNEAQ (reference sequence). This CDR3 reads CASSQIAGMASYEQYF. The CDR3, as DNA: TGTGCCAGCAGCCAAATAGCGGGGATGGCTTCCTACGAGCAGTACTTC.

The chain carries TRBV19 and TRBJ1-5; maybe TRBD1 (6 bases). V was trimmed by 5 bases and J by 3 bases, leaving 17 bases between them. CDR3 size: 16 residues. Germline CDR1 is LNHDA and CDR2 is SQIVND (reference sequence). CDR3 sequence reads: CASSFVDSPNNQPQHF. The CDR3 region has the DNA TGTGCCAGTAGTTTTGTGGACAGCCCAAACAATCAGCCCCAGCATTTT.